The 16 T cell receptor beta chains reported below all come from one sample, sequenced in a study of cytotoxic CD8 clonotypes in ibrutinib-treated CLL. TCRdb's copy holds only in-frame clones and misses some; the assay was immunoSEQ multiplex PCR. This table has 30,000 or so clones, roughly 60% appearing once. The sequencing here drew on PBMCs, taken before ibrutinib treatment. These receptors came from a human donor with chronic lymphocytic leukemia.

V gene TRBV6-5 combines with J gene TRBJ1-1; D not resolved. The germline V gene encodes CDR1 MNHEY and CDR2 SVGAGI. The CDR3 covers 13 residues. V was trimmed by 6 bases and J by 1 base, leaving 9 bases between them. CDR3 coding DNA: TGTGCCAGCAGGTTCCGCGGGAACACTGAAGCTTTCTTT. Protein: CASRFRGNTEAFF.

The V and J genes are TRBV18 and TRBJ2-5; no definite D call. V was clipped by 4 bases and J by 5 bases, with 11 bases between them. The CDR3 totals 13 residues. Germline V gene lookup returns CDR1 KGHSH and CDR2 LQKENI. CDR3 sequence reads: CASSLRLQETQYF. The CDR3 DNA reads TGTGCCAGCTCACTTCGACTGCAGGAGACCCAGTACTTC.

The CDR3 reads CASSRGERNEQYF. Here the CDR3 DNA reads TGTGCCAGCAGTCGTGGGGAAAGGAACGAGCAGTACTTC. The chain carries TRBV25-1 and TRBJ2-7; D not resolved. CDR1 and CDR2 from the germline V gene are MGHDK and SYGVNS. CDR3 length equals 13 residues. Trimming pared 5 bases from V and 5 bases from J, leaving 13 bases between.

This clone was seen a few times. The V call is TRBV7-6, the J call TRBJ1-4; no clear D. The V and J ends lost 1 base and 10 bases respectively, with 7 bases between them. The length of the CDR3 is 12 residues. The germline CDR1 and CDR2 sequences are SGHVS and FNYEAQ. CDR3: CASSLEEGKLFF. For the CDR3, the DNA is TGTGCCAGCAGCTTAGAAGAGGGAAAACTGTTTTTT.

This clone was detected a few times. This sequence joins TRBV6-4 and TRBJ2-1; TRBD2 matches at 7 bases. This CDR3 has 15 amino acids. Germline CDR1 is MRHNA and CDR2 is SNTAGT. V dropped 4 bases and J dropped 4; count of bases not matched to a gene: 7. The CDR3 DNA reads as TGTGCCAGCAGTGTCCGGGACTACCAGTACAATGAGCAGTTCTTC. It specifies CASSVRDYQYNEQFF.

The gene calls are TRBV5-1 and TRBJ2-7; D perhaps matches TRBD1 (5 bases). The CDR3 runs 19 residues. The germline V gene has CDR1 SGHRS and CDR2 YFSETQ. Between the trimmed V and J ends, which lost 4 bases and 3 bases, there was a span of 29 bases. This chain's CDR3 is CASSPRATRVRAGIYEQYF. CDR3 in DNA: TGCGCCAGCAGCCCCCGAGCTACTCGCGTTCGGGCAGGGATCTACGAGCAGTACTTC.

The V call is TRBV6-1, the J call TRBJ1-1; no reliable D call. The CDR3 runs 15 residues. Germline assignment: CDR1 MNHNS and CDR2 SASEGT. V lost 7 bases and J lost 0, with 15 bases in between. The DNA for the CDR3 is TGTGCCAGCATCTGGGGATTGGGGATGAACACTGAAGCTTTCTTT. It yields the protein CASIWGLGMNTEAFF.

CDR3 DNA sequence: TGTGCCAGCAGGAGTGGGGGACTAGGGGGAGAGACCCAGTACTTC. Amino acids: CASRSGGLGGETQYF. The V gene is TRBV28, the J gene TRBJ2-5; TRBD2 matches at 8 bases. This CDR3 has 15 residues. The junction had 10 bases not matched to a gene; V was cut back by 6 bases and J by 4 bases. Germline V gene lookup returns CDR1 MDHEN and CDR2 SYDVKM.

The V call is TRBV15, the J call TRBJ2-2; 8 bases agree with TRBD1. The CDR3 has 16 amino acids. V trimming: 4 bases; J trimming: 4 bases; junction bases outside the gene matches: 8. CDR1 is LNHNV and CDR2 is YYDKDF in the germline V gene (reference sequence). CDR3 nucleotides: TGTGCCACCAGCACAGGGACAGGTCCTCTCACCGGGGAGCTGTTTTTT. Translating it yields CATSTGTGPLTGELFF. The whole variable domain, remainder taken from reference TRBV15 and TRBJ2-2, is DAMVIQNPRYQVTQFGKPVTLSCSQTLNHNVMYWYQQKSSQAPKLLFHYYDKDFNNEADTPDNFQSRRPNTSFCFLDIRSPGLGDTAMYLCATSTGTGPLTGELFFGEGSRLTVL.

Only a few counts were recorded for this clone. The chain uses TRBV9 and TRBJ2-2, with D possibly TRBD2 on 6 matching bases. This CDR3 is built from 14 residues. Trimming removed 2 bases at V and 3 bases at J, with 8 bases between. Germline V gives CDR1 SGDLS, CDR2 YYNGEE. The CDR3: CASSVGGDTGELFF. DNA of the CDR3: TGTGCCAGCAGCGTGGGGGGAGACACCGGGGAGCTGTTTTTT.

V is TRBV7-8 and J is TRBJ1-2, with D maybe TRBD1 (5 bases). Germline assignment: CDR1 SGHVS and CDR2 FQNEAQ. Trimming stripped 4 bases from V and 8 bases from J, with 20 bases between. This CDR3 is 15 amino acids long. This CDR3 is CASSSDPTGLYGYTF. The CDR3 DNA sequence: TGTGCCAGCAGCTCAGACCCAACGGGACTTTACGGCTACACCTTC.

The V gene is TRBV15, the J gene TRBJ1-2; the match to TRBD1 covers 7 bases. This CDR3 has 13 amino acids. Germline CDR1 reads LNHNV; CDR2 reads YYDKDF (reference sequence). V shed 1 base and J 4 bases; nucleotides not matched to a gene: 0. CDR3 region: CATSRGQGYGYTF. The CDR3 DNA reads TGTGCCACCAGCAGAGGACAGGGCTATGGCTACACCTTC. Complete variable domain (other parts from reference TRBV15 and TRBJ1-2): DAMVIQNPRYQVTQFGKPVTLSCSQTLNHNVMYWYQQKSSQAPKLLFHYYDKDFNNEADTPDNFQSRRPNTSFCFLDIRSPGLGDTAMYLCATSRGQGYGYTFGSGTRLTVV.

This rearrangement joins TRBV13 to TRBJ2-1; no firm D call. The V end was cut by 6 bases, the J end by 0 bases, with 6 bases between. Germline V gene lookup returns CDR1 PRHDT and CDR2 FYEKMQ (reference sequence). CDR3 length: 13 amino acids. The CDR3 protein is CASSPPSYNEQFF. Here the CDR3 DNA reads TGTGCCAGCAGTCCCCCCTCCTACAATGAGCAGTTCTTC.

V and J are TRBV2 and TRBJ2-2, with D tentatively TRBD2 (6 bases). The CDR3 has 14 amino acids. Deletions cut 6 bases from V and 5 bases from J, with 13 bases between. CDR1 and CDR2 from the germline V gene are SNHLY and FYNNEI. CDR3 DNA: TGTGCCAGCAGAGACGGGACTCGGACCGGGGAGCTGTTTTTT. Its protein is CASRDGTRTGELFF.

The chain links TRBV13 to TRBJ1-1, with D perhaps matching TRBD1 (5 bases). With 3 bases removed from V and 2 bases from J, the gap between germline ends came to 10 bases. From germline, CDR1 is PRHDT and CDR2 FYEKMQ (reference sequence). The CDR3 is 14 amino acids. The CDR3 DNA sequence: TGTGCCAGCAGCTTGTGGGGGGTAAACACTGAAGCTTTCTTT. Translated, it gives CASSLWGVNTEAFF.

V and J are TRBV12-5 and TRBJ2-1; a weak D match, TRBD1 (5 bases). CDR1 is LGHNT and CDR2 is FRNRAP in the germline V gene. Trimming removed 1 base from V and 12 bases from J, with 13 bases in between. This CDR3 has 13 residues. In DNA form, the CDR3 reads TGTGCTAGTGGTTTGGAATCTGGGGCCCCGCAGTTCTTC. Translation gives CASGLESGAPQFF.